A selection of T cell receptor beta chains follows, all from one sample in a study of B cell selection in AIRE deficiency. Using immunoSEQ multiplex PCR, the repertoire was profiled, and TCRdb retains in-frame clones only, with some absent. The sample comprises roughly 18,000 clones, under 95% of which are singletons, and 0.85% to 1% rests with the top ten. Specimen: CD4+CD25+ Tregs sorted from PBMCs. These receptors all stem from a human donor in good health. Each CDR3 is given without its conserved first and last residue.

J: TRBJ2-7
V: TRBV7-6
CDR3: ASSLGTSGGTYEQY

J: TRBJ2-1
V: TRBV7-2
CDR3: ASSSRRLAGGGNEQF

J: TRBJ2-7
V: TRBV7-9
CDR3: ASSRLRGTREQY

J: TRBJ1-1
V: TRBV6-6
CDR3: ASSLGQGGLGEAF

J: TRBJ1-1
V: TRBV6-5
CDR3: ASSRDRGGTEAF

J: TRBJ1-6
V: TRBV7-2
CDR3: ASSLGRGPNSPLH

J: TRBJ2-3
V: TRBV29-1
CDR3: SVDLAGGSSSTDTQY

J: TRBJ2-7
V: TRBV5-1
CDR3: ASSSGGPLVREQY

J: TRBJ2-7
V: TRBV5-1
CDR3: ASSPIAGGPYEQY

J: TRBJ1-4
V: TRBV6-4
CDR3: ASSDSTQRDSYEKLF

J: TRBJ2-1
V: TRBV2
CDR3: ASSETSGGGLAYNEQF

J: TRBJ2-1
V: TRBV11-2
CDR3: ASRFRNTPPYNEQF

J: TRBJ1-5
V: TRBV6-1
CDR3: ASTGQGGGGQPQH

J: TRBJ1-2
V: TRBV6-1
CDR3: ASSERAGNYGYT

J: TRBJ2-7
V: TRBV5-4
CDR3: ASSPGTGGWGQY

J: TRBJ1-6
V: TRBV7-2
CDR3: ASSPQGWYSPLH

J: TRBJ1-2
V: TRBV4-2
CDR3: ASSQTEFFDRAYGYT

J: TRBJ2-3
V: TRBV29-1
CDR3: SVVRGGGTDTQY

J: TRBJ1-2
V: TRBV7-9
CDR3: ASSLNSYGYT

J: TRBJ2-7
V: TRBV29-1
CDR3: SVEGLAGSYEQY

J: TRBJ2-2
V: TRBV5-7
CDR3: ASSHRGRGAV

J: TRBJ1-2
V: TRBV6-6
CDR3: ASSYRDSQGWGYT

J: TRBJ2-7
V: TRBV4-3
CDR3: ASSQAAINPGYEQY

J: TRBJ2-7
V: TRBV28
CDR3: ASSLSGTAARYEQY

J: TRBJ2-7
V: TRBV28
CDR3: ASRYQRGMGRGYSYEQY

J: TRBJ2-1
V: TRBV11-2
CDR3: ASSLGVSGGSYAYNEQF

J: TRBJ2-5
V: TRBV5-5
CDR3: ASSSHGLEETQY

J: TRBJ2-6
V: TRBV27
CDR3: ASSPLRGTSRSSGANVLT

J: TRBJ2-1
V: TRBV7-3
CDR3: ASSFGPQNEQF